The sequence of this T cell receptor beta chain was determined in a study of vaccination effects on CD4 cells after COVID-19. Expansion of antigen-specific CD4+ T cells with viral peptide pools was carried out by the ViraFEST assay before sequencing. Cells that had been cultured for 10 days were the source of isolated CD4+ T cells. Half-medium changes using IL-2 medium occurred on days 3 and 7. As concerns this clone: The antigen is not known.

Sequenced by immunoSEQ multiplex PCR; TCRdb stores in-frame clones only, minus some. This table has tens of thousands of clones, around 85% appearing once. V lost 6 bases, J lost 0 bases, and 14 bases lay in between. This CDR3 spans 16 amino acids. The V gene's germline CDR1 is LGHDT and CDR2 YNNKEL (reference sequence). The chain links TRBV3-1 (or the pseudogene TRBV3-2) to TRBJ1-4, with D possibly being TRBD1 (5 bases). The receptor's source is a human donor who received a COVID-19 vaccine. This material consisted of CD4+ T cells from PBMCs cultured with HCoV-229E spike peptides, taken before COVID-19 vaccination. The CDR3 bases are TGTGCCAGCAGTCGACAGCTAGCCACAACTAATGAAAAACTGTTTTTT. Its translation: CASSRQLATTNEKLFF.